This passage covers 18 T cell receptor beta chains from one sample sequenced in a study of radiotherapy plus CTLA-4 blockade in lung cancer. The repertoire was sequenced with immunoSEQ multiplex PCR; TCRdb's copy has only in-frame clones and lacks some. The sample lists approximately 73,000 clones, 80% to 90% seen once, with 40% to 45% in the top ten. Sequenced material: peripheral blood, taken from a patient treated with radiotherapy plus ipilimumab. These receptors all stem from a human donor with non-small cell lung cancer that progressed on radiotherapy plus ipilimumab.

This clone is a singleton in its sample. The chain employs TRBV27 and TRBJ2-1; D remains unclear. Germline CDR1 MNHEY, CDR2 SMNVEV (reference sequence). The CDR3 has 12 amino acids. V was pared by 3 bases and J by 9 bases, with 9 bases between. CDR3 DNA sequence: TGTGCCAGCAGTTTTCCAGGTGGTGAGCAGTTCTTC. Residues: CASSFPGGEQFF.

The V and J genes are TRBV30 and TRBJ2-2, with D maybe TRBD1 (5 bases). The CDR3 runs to 13 residues. Trimming shortened V by 4 bases and J by 6 bases, and 12 bases separated the two germline ends. Germline CDR1 is GTSNPN and CDR2 is SVGIG (reference sequence). CDR3 bases: TGTGCCTGGAACCCCAGGGTGTCCGGGGAGCTGTTTTTT. This codes for CAWNPRVSGELFF.

The chain is built from TRBV6-1 and TRBJ2-3; the D gene could be TRBD1 or TRBD2 (5 bases each). Germline CDR1 MNHNS, CDR2 SASEGT. This CDR3 is 16 amino acids long. Trimming removed 4 bases at V and 3 bases at J, with 17 bases between. CDR3 nucleotide sequence: TGTGCCAGCAGTGGTTGGGTCCCCGGGGCGACAGATACGCAGTATTTT. Its protein product is CASSGWVPGATDTQYF.

In DNA, the CDR3 is TGTGCCACCAGGCCCGGGGGAGGGTTGGCAGATACGCAGTATTTT. Protein: CATRPGGGLADTQYF. The V call is TRBV15, the J call TRBJ2-3; TRBD2 matches 7 bases. V lost 6 bases to trimming and J lost 4 bases; unmatched junction nucleotides: 10. The CDR3 contains 15 residues. Germline CDR1 is LNHNV and CDR2 is YYDKDF (reference sequence).

The CDR3 sequence: CASSKGAGAYNEQFF. CDR3 DNA: TGTGCCAGCAGTAAAGGAGCGGGAGCTTACAATGAGCAGTTCTTC. The rearrangement joins TRBV25-1 to TRBJ2-1, with TRBD2 matching over 8 bases. Germline V gene data show CDR1 as MGHDK and CDR2 as SYGVNS. The CDR3 totals 15 residues. The J segment lost 4 bases and the V segment lost 5 bases, leaving 7 bases of the junction unmatched.

The chain is built from TRBV27 and TRBJ2-1; 12 bases map to TRBD2. This CDR3 has 17 residues. Germline assignment: CDR1 MNHEY and CDR2 SMNVEV (reference sequence). The V gene end was trimmed by 7 bases and the J gene end by 10 bases; junction bases not matched to a gene: 17. The CDR3 DNA is TGTGCCAGCACCAAATCCACAGGGCTAGCGGGAGGGCGGGAGCAGTTCTTC. The encoded protein is CASTKSTGLAGGREQFF.

The rearrangement links TRBV25-1 to TRBJ2-2, with 9 bases matching TRBD2. CDR3 size: 14 residues. With V trimmed by 4 bases and J by 7 bases, 4 bases remained unmatched. Germline lookup yields CDR1 MGHDK and CDR2 SYGVNS. In nucleotides, the CDR3 is TGTGCCAGCAGTGTGGGGACTAGCAGCGGGGAGCTGTTTTTT. It codes for CASSVGTSSGELFF.

This chain connects TRBV18 to TRBJ1-3; D remains unclear. CDR1 is KGHSH, CDR2 LQKENI, per germline. This CDR3 region has 15 residues. The germline V and J ends were trimmed by 4 bases and 3 bases, with 13 bases remaining between them. The DNA of the CDR3 is TGTGCCAGCTCACGTCCTAACGGTGGTGGAAACACCATATATTTT. Translating it yields CASSRPNGGGNTIYF.

This clone has at least ten counts. This chain uses TRBV7-6 with TRBJ2-7; tentatively, D is TRBD2 (6 bases). Germline values: CDR1 SGHVS, CDR2 FNYEAQ. The CDR3 sequence is 17 residues long. Trimming removed 0 bases from V and 3 bases from J, with 18 bases in between. CDR3 residues: CASSLAGGWGGDYEQYF. In DNA, the CDR3 is TGTGCCAGCAGCTTAGCGGGGGGTTGGGGCGGGGACTACGAGCAGTACTTC.

The chain links TRBV2 to TRBJ2-1, with 9 positions matching TRBD2. The V and J ends lost 7 bases and 9 bases, in that order; junction bases with no gene match: 4. The CDR3 length is 12 residues. Germline V gene lookup returns CDR1 SNHLY and CDR2 FYNNEI. The CDR3 here is CASTLREGEQFF. The CDR3 bases are TGTGCCAGCACTTTGCGGGAGGGTGAGCAGTTCTTC.

The genes are TRBV6-1 and TRBJ2-2; D gene uncertain. CDR1 is MNHNS, CDR2 SASEGT, per germline. V lost 4 bases, J lost 0 bases, and 9 bases lay in between. The CDR3 is made up of 15 amino acids. The CDR3 loop reads CASSAVRTNTGELFF. The CDR3 bases are TGTGCCAGCAGTGCGGTGCGGACGAACACCGGGGAGCTGTTTTTT.

The CDR3, as DNA: TGTGCCAGCAGCACGGGACAGACGATCCCTAACTATGGCTACACCTTC. This encodes CASSTGQTIPNYGYTF. The V and J genes are TRBV5-8 and TRBJ1-2; 7 bases agree with TRBD1. The length of the CDR3 is 16 residues. The V gene's germline CDR1 is SGHTS and CDR2 YDEGEE. V shed 4 bases and J 0 bases; nucleotides not matched to a gene: 9. Filled out from reference TRBV5-8 and TRBJ1-2, the complete variable domain reads EAGVTQSPTHLIKTRGQQATLRCSPISGHTSVYWYQQALGLGLQFLLWYDEGEERNRGNFPPRFSGRQFPNYSSELNVNALELEDSALYLCASSTGQTIPNYGYTFGSGTRLTVV.

The rearrangement links TRBV19 to TRBJ2-2, with 8 bases lining up with TRBD2. The CDR3 runs 16 residues. Germline V gives CDR1 LNHDA, CDR2 SQIVND (reference sequence). V trimming: 8 bases; J trimming: 2 bases; junction bases outside the gene matches: 10. The CDR3 DNA reads TGTGCCAGTTCGTTGGGTAGCGGGGTTAACACCGGGGAGCTGTTTTTT. This gives the protein CASSLGSGVNTGELFF.

This clone turned up a few times. This chain connects TRBV6-9 to TRBJ2-7; D tentatively reads TRBD1 or TRBD2 (6 bases each). CDR3 length: 12 residues. The V end lost 8 bases, the J end lost 9 bases, and 17 bases lay between the germline ends. CDR1 and CDR2 (germline): MNHGY, SVAAGI. The CDR3 protein is CASGQSGWPQYV. As DNA, the CDR3 is TGTGCCAGCGGACAGAGCGGGTGGCCGCAGTACGTC.

The chain carries TRBV4-1 and TRBJ2-7; D unclear. The CDR3 totals 13 residues. The germline CDR1 and CDR2 sequences are MGHRA and YSYEKL. The V gene lost 1 base and the J gene lost 6 bases, with 10 bases spanning the gap. The CDR3: CASSQGIGREQYF. The CDR3 DNA is TGCGCCAGCAGCCAAGGGATAGGGCGCGAGCAGTACTTC.

The chain is built from TRBV5-1 and TRBJ2-1, with 14 bases matching TRBD2. V was clipped by 2 bases and J by 5 bases; unmatched bases: 3. Germline assignment: CDR1 SGHRS and CDR2 YFSETQ. This CDR3 has 16 residues. In DNA form, the CDR3 reads TGCGCCAGCAGCTTAGGGGGACTAGCGGGAGACAATGAGCAGTTCTTC. As protein: CASSLGGLAGDNEQFF. Full variable domain (rest looked up from reference TRBV5-1 and TRBJ2-1): KAGVTQTPRYLIKTRGQQVTLSCSPISGHRSVSWYQQTPGQGLQFLFEYFSETQRNKGNFPGRFSGRQFSNSRSEMNVSTLELGDSALYLCASSLGGLAGDNEQFFGPGTRLTVL.

This chain's CDR3 is CASSFGEGQPQHF. The CDR3 DNA reads as TGCGCCAGCAGCTTTGGAGAAGGTCAGCCCCAGCATTTT. The chain combines TRBV5-1 with TRBJ1-5; D is ambiguous. The CDR3 runs 13 residues. V dropped 2 bases and J dropped 6 bases, with 9 bases sitting between them. Germline V CDR1 and CDR2: SGHRS, YFSETQ.

The genes are TRBV11-2 and TRBJ1-2; 9 nucleotides align to TRBD1. Germline CDR1 SGHAT, CDR2 FQNNGV. The CDR3 length is 16 residues. V shed 4 bases and J 4 bases; nucleotides not matched to a gene: 10. DNA of the CDR3: TGTGCCAGCAGCTCCCCTCGGGACAGGGATCTCTATGGCTACACCTTC. It encodes CASSSPRDRDLYGYTF.